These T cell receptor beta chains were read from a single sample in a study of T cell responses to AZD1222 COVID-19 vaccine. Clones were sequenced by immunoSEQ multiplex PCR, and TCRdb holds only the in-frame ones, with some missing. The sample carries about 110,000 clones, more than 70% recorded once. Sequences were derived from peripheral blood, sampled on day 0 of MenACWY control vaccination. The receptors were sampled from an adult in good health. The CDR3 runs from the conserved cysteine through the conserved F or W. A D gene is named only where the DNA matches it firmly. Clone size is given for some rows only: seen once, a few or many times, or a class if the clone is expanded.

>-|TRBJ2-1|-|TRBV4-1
TGCGCCAGCAGCCAACAGGAGAGCCTTTACAATGAGCAGTTCTTC
CASSQQESLYNEQFF
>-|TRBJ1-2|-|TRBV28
TGTGCCAGCAGTTTAAAGTCCTATGGCTACACCTTC
CASSLKSYGYTF
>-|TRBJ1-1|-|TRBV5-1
TGCGCCAGCAGCTTTTTGACTGGGCATGAAGCTTTCTTT
CASSFLTGHEAFF
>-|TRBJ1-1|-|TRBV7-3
TGTGCCAGCAGCTTCCAGAACATGAACACTGAAGCTTTCTTT
CASSFQNMNTEAFF
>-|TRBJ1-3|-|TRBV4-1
TGCGCCAGCAGCCAAGATGGGGGGGCCTTCTCTGGAAACACCATATATTTT
CASSQDGGAFSGNTIYF
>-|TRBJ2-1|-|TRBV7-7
TGTGCTAGCAGCCTTACTATTAGGACCAACAATGAGCAGTTCTTC
CASSLTIRTNNEQFF
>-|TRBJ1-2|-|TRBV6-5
TGTGCCAGCAGTTACGACGGGAACTATGGCTACACCTTC
CASSYDGNYGYTF
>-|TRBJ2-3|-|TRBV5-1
TGCGCCAGCAGCTTGGTCGTGGGTAGCGCATCTAGCACAGATACGCAGTATTTT
CASSLVVGSASSTDTQYF
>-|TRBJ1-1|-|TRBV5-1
TGCGCCAGCAGCCAAGAAGGGGCGGGTGACACTGAAGCTTTCTTT
CASSQEGAGDTEAFF
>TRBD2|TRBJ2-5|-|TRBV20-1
TGCAGTGCTAGTGGGACTAGCGGGGAAGAGACCCAGTACTTC
CSASGTSGEETQYF
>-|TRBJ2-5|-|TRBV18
TGTGCCAGCTCACCACGCAGTCAAGAGACCCAGTACTTC
CASSPRSQETQYF
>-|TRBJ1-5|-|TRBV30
TGTGCCTGGAGCGGGACGGATAGCAATCAGCCCCAGCATTTT
CAWSGTDSNQPQHF
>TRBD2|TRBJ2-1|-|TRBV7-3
TGTGCCAGCAGCTTACAACTAGCGGGGGTTGATGAGCAGTTCTTC
CASSLQLAGVDEQFF
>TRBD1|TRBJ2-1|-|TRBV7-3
TGTGCCAGCAGTCAGGACAGGGGGCGTGAGCAGTTCTTC
CASSQDRGREQFF
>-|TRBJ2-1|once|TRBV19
TGTGCCAGTAGTCCGACAGCTTACAATGAGCAGTTCTTC
CASSPTAYNEQFF
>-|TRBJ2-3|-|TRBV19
TGTGCCAGTAGCCTCGGTGGGGGCATGGATACGCAGTATTTT
CASSLGGGMDTQYF
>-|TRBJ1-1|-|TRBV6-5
TGTGCCAGCCTCCGTAAGAGGGGAACGTCTGAAGCTTTCTTT
CASLRKRGTSEAFF
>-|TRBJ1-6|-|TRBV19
TGTGCCAGTAGTCCAGGGGTTCTAAACTCACCCCTCCACTTT
CASSPGVLNSPLHF
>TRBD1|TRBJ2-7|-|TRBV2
TGTGCCAGCGAACCCGGGACAGGGATGTACGAGCAGTACTTC
CASEPGTGMYEQYF
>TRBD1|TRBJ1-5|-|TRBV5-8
TGTGCCAGCAGCTTGGATTCCAGGGGGCAGCCCCAGCATTTT
CASSLDSRGQPQHF
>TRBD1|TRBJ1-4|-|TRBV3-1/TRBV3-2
TGTGCCAGCAGCCAAGGAAACAGGGGAGGAGAAAAACTGTTTTTT
CASSQGNRGGEKLFF
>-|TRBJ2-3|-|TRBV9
TGTGCCAGCAGCGTCGCTAGCGCGGCAGATACGCAGTATTTT
CASSVASAADTQYF
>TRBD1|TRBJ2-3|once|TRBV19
TGTGCCAGTAGTACTGACCGGGACAGAGCTAGCACAGATACGCAGTATTTT
CASSTDRDRASTDTQYF
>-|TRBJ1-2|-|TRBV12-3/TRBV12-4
TGTGCCAGCAGTCTGACCAAAAACTATGGCTACACCTTC
CASSLTKNYGYTF
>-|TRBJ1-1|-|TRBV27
TGTGCCAGCAGACAGGACACTATGAACACTGAAGCTTTCTTT
CASRQDTMNTEAFF
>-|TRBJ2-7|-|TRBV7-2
TGTGCCAGCAGCTTAGAGGGGGTTCGGCGGGGCTACGAGCAGTACTTC
CASSLEGVRRGYEQYF
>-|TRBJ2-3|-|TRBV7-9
TGTGCCAGCAGCTTCCTCGGATCTAGCACAGATACGCAGTATTTT
CASSFLGSSTDTQYF
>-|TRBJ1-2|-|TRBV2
TGTGCCAGCAGTGAAGCGGGTACGGGGGTGAAGGGCTACACCTTC
CASSEAGTGVKGYTF
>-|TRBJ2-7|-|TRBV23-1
TGCGCCAGCAGTGGACTAACTCCTGTTAGCTCCTACGAGCAGTACTTC
CASSGLTPVSSYEQYF
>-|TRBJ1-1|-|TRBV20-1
TGCAGTGCTAGTATCGCAGGGCTCGTGAACACTGAAGCTTTCTTT
CSASIAGLVNTEAFF
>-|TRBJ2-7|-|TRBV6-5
TGTGCCAGCAGTTACTCGATCGCTGGAACCTACGAGCAGTACTTC
CASSYSIAGTYEQYF
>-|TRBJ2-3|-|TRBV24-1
TGTGCCACCAGTGGGCAAAGCATGGATACGCAGTATTTT
CATSGQSMDTQYF
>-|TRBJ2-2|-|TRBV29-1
TGCAGCGTTAGGGACGGGAACACCGGGGAGCTGTTTTTT
CSVRDGNTGELFF
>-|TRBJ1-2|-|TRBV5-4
TGTGCCAGCAGCCCCCGACAGAGAAACTATGGCTACACCTTC
CASSPRQRNYGYTF
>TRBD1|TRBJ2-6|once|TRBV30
TGTGCCCGACCCGGGACAGGGGCCGGGGCCAACGTCCTGACTTTC
CARPGTGAGANVLTF
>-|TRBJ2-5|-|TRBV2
TGTGCCAGCAGTGTACAGGGTGCTCAAGAGACCCAGTACTTC
CASSVQGAQETQYF
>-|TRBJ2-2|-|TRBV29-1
TGCAGCGTGGGGGGCCTGGGGACCGGGGAGCTGTTTTTT
CSVGGLGTGELFF
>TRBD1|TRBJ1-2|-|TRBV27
TGTGCCAGCAGTTTAACAGGGGAAGGCTACACCTTC
CASSLTGEGYTF